Included here is one T cell receptor beta chain sequence, with context. The source of the sample is a study of shared clonotypes between healthy human individuals. Memory CD4+ cells were the fraction left after CD45RA+ naive selection. Produced via immunoSEQ multiplex PCR; TCRdb's table is partial and in-frame only. The sample has some 1,600,000 clones; 98% are singletons. Per the germline V gene, CDR1 is LNHNV and CDR2 is YYDKDF (reference sequence). CDR3 length equals 15 residues. V lost 4 bases and J 2 bases, leaving 12 bases between the germline ends. The source material was naive CD4+ T cells sorted from blood. Documented subset: CD45RA+ positively selected. This chain links TRBV15 with TRBJ2-1, with unresolved D. This TCR was recovered from a man aged 25 to 40 in good health. The CDR3 bases are TGTGCCACCAGCAAGTCTACTGTCACCTACAATGAGCAGTTCTTC. Its protein is CATSKSTVTYNEQFF.